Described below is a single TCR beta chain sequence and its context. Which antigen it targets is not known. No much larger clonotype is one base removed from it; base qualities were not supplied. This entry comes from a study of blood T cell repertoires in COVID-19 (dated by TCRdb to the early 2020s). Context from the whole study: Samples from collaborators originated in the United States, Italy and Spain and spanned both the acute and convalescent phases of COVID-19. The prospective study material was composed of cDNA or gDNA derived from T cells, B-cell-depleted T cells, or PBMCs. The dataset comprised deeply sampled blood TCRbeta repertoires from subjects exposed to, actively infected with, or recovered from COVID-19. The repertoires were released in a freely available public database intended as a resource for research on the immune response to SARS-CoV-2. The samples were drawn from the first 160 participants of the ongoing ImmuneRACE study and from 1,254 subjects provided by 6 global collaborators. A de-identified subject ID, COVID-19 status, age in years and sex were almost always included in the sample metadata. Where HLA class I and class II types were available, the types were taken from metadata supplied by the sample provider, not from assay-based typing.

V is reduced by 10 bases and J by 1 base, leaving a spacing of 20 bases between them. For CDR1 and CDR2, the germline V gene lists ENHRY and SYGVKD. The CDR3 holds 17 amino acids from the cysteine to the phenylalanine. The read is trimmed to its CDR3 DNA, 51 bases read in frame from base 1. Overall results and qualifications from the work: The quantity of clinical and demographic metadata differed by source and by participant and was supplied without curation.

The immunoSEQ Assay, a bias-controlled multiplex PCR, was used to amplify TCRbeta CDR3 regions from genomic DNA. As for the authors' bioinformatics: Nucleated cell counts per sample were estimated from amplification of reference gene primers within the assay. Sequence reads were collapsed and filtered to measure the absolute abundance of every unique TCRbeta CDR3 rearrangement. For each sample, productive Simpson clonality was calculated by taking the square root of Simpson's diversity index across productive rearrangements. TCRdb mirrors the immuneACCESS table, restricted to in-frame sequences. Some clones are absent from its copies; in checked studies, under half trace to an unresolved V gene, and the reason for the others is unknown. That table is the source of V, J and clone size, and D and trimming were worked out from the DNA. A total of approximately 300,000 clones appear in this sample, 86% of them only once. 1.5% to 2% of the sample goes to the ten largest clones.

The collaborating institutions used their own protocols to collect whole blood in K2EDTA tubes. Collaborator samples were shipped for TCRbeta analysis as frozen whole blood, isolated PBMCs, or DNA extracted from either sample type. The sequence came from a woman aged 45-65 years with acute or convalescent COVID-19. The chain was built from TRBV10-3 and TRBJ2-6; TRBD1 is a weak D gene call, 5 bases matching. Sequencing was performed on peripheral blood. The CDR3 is CATTNLRRQSGANVLTF. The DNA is TGTGCCACCACCAACTTGAGAAGACAGTCTGGGGCCAACGTCCTGACTTTC.